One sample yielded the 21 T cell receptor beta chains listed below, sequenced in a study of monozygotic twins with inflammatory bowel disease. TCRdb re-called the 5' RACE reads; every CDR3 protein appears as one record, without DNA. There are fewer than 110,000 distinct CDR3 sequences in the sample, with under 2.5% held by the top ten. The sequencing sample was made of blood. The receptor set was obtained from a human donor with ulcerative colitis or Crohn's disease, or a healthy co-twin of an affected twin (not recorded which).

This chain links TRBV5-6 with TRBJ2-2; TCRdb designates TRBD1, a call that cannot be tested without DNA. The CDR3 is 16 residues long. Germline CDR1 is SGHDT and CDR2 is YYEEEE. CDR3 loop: CASRTGPNANTGELFF.

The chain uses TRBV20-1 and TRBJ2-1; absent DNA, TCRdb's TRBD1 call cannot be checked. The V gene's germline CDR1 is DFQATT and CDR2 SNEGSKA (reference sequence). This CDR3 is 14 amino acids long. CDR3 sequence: CSASAGTGYNEQFF.

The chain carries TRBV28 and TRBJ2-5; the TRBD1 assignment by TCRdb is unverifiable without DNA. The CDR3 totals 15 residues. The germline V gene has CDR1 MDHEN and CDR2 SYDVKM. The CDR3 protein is CASSLTGSVEGTQYF.

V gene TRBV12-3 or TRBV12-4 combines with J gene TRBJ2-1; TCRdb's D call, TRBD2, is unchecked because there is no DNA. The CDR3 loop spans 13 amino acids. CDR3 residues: CASSGLAWNEQFF.

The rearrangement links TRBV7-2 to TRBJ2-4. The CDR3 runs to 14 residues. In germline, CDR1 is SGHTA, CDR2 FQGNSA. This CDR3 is CASSLVRAKNIQYF.

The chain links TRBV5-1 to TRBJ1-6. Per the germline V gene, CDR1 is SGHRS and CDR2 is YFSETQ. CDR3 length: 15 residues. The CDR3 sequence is CASSFELQQNSPLHF. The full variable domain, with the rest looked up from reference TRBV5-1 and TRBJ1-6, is KAGVTQTPRYLIKTRGQQVTLSCSPISGHRSVSWYQQTPGQGLQFLFEYFSETQRNKGNFPGRFSGRQFSNSRSEMNVSTLELGDSALYLCASSFELQQNSPLHFGNGTRLTVT.

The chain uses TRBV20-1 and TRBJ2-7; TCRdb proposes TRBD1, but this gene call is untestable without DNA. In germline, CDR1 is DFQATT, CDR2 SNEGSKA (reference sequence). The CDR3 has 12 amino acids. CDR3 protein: CSADRETYEQYF.

The CDR3 loop reads CASSTFLDIYNEQFF. This chain connects TRBV28 to TRBJ2-1; the D call from TCRdb, TRBD1, cannot be confirmed without DNA. The CDR3 loop spans 15 amino acids. Germline CDR1 and CDR2: MDHEN and SYDVKM. Full variable domain (outside the CDR3, taken from reference TRBV28 and TRBJ2-1): DVKVTQSSRYLVKRTGEKVFLECVQDMDHENMFWYRQDPGLGLRLIYFSYDVKMKEKGDIPEGYSVSREKKERFSLILESASTNQTSMYLCASSTFLDIYNEQFFGPGTRLTVL.

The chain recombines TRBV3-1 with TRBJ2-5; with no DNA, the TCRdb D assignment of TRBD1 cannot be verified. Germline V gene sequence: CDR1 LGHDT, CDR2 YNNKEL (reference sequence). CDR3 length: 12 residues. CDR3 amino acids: CASRGRGETQYF.

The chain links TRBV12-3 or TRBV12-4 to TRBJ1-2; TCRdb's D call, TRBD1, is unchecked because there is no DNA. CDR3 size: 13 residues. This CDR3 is CASSFREGRGYTF.

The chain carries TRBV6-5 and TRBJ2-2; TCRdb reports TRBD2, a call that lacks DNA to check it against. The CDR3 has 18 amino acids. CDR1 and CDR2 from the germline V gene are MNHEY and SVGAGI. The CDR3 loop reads CASSTGLAGGPSGGELFF.

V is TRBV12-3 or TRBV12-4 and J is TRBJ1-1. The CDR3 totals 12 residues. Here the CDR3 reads CASSNMNTEAFF.

Here the CDR3 reads CASSLTGNANTGELFF. This chain joins TRBV5-1 and TRBJ2-2; TCRdb lists TRBD1, though no DNA is available to test this call. The CDR3 sequence is 16 residues long. The V gene's germline CDR1 is SGHRS and CDR2 YFSETQ.

CDR3 sequence: CASSLTRIQETQYF. The genes are TRBV5-1 and TRBJ2-5; TCRdb's assignment of TRBD2 cannot be checked, as there is no DNA. CDR3 length: 14 residues. The germline V gene has CDR1 SGHRS and CDR2 YFSETQ.

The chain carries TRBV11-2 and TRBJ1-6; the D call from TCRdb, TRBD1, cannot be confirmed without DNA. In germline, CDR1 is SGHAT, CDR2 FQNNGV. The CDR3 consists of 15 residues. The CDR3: CASSLPGPQNSPLHF.

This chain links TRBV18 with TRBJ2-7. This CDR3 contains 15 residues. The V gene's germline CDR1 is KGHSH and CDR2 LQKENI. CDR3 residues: CASSPERFRTYEQYF.

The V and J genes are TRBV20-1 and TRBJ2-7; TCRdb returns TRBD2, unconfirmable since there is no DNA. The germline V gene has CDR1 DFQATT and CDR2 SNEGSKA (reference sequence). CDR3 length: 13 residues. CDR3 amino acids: CSARSPQYREQYF.

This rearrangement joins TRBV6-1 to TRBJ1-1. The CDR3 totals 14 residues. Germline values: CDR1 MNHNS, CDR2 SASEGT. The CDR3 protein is CASSEGMALLGAFF.

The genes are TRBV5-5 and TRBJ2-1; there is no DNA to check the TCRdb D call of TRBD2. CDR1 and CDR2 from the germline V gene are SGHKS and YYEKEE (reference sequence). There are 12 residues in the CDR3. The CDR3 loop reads CASSSHGPLGGF.

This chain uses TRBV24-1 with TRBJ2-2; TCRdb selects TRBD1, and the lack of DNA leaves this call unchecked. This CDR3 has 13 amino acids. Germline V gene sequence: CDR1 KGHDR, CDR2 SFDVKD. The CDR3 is CATSYRGSGELFF.

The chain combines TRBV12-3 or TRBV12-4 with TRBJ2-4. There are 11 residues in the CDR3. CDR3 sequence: CASSITLIQYF.